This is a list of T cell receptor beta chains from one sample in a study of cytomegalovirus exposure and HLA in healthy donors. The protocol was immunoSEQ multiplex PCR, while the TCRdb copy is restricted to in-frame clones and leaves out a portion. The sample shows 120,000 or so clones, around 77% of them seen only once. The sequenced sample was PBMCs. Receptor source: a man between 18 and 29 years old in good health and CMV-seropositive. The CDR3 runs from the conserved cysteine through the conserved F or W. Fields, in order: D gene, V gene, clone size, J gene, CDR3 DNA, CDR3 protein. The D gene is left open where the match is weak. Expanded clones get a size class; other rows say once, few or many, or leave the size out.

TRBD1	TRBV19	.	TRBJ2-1	TGTGCCAGTAGTATTACAGGGGGCGCCTACAATGAGCAGTTCTTC	CASSITGGAYNEQFF
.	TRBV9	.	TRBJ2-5	TGTGCCAGCAGCCCAGGGAACAAGGAGACCCAGTACTTC	CASSPGNKETQYF
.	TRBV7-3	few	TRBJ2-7	TGTGCCAGCAGCCAAGAAACAGGGCACGAGCAGTACTTC	CASSQETGHEQYF
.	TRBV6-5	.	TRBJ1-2	TGTGCCAGCACCCGAATGCAGGGTAGCGGTGGCTACACCTTC	CASTRMQGSGGYTF
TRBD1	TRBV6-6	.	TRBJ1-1	TGTGCCAGCGGGACAGAAATGAACACTGAAGCTTTCTTT	CASGTEMNTEAFF
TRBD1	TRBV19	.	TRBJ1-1	TGTGCCAGTAGACGGACAGGGACGATCCCTGAAGCTTTCTTT	CASRRTGTIPEAFF
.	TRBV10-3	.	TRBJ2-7	TGTGCCATCAGTGAGTCGGGCCCAGGCTCCTACGAGCAGTACTTC	CAISESGPGSYEQYF
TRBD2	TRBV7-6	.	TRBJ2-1	TGTGCCAGCAGCTTACGATTTGCGGGAGGGTACAATGAGCAGTTCTTC	CASSLRFAGGYNEQFF
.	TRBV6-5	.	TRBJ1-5	TGTGCCAGCAGAGGCGACAGAAGCAATCAGCCCCAGCATTTT	CASRGDRSNQPQHF
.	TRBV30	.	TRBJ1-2	TGTGCCTGGAAGCGGGGGGGCAACCTCTATGGCTACACCTTC	CAWKRGGNLYGYTF
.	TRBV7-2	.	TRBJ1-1	TGTGCCAGCAGCTTAGGACAGATGAACACTGAAGCTTTCTTT	CASSLGQMNTEAFF
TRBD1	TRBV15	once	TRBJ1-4	TGTGCCACCAGCAGAGATCTAGTACAGGGGCGAAATGAAAAACTGTTTTTT	CATSRDLVQGRNEKLFF
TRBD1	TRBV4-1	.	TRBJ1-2	TGCGCCAGCAGCCATAGAGGGGGACAGGGTTCGTTCTATGGCTACACCTTC	CASSHRGGQGSFYGYTF
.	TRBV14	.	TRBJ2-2	TGTGCCAGCAGCCCCCTCCTGCCCAGGGCTCCCTTCACCGGGGAGCTGTTTTTT	CASSPLLPRAPFTGELFF
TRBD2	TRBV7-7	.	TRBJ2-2	TGTGCTAGCAGCTTAGAAGTTGGCGGGAGGGCCGGGACCGGGGAGCTGTTTTTT	CASSLEVGGRAGTGELFF
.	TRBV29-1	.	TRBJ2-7	TGCAGCGTCGGGGTTGACTACGAGCAGTACTTC	CSVGVDYEQYF
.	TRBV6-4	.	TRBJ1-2	TGTGCCAGCAGTGATGGGCCAGCCTATGGCTACACCTTC	CASSDGPAYGYTF
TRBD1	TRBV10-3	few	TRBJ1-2	TGTGCCATCAGGGGAGATGGGGACAGGTACTTGGGAACTTCCTGGGATCGCTACACCTTC	CAIRGDGDRYLGTSWDRYTF
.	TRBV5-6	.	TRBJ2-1	TGTGCCAGCAGCTTGACGTGGGCGACAGTTTCCTACAATGAGCAGTTCTTC	CASSLTWATVSYNEQFF
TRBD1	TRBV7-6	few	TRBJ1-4	TGTGCCAGCAGCTTAGTGCGCGCCGGGACAGGGGATGAAAAACTGTTTTTT	CASSLVRAGTGDEKLFF
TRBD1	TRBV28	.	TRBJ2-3	TGTGCCAGCAGTTTGGGACAGGGCACAGATACGCAGTATTTT	CASSLGQGTDTQYF
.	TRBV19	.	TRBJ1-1	TGTGCCAGTAGGGACTTCCCAGGAAGGACTGAAGCTTTCTTT	CASRDFPGRTEAFF
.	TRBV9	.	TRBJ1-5	TGTGCCAGCAGCGAATCGCAGGATCCCTATCAGCCCCAGCATTTT	CASSESQDPYQPQHF
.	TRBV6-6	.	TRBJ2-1	TGTGCCAGCAGACAGGGACCCCTCATTGGAGACAATGAGCAGTTCTTC	CASRQGPLIGDNEQFF
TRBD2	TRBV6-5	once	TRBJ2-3	TGTGCCAGCAGAAGGACTAGCGGGAGCCCAGATACGCAGTATTTT	CASRRTSGSPDTQYF
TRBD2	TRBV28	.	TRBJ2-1	TGTGCCAGCAGTCCGTGGACTAGCGGGGGGGATTACAGTCCAGTGGATGAGCAGTTCTTC	CASSPWTSGGDYSPVDEQFF
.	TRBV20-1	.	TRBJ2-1	TGCAGTGCTAAGAGACTACTTGAGCAGTTCTTC	CSAKRLLEQFF
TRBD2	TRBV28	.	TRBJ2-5	TGTGCCAGCAGTTCCATTTTAAGAGCGGGAGTCCCCCAAGAGACCCAGTACTTC	CASSSILRAGVPQETQYF